Each of the 3 T cell receptor beta chains below was sequenced from the same sample in a study of blood T cell repertoires in COVID-19. The data were produced by immunoSEQ multiplex PCR, yet TCRdb's version contains in-frame clones alone and is incomplete. This sample carries 300,000 to 450,000 clones, around 87% of them seen once, and the ten largest clones take 2.3%. Sequencing used peripheral blood. All receptors derive from a woman aged 55-69 years with COVID-19, enrolled during active disease.

The genes are TRBV9 and TRBJ1-3; 8 bases line up with TRBD1. Trimming took 0 bases from V and 9 from J; bases not matched to a gene: 2. The CDR3 loop spans 13 amino acids. Germline V gene sequence: CDR1 SGDLS, CDR2 YYNGEE. CDR3: CASSVEDRGTIYF. CDR3 DNA: TGTGCCAGCAGCGTAGAAGACAGGGGCACCATATATTTT.

The chain combines TRBV14 with TRBJ2-7; 11 positions match TRBD1. V trimming: 3 bases; J trimming: 5 bases; junction bases outside the gene matches: 12. This CDR3 has 17 amino acids. Germline V gene sequence: CDR1 SGHDN, CDR2 FVKESK. The CDR3: CASSHGILGQGANEQYF. As DNA, the CDR3 is TGTGCCAGCAGCCATGGAATCCTAGGACAGGGGGCGAACGAGCAGTACTTC.

V is TRBV14 and J is TRBJ1-1; weak D call: TRBD1 (5 bases). Germline assignment: CDR1 SGHDN and CDR2 FVKESK. CDR3 size: 15 residues. V gave up 4 bases and J gave up 5 bases, with 17 bases separating them. The CDR3 loop is CASSRNPQGRTEAFF. The CDR3 nucleotides are TGTGCCAGCAGCCGGAACCCGCAGGGAAGGACTGAAGCTTTCTTT.